The next 21 T cell receptor beta chains were all read from a single sample in a study of vaccination and CD4 T cells after COVID-19. The Oncomine TCR Beta short-read assay sequenced DNA from cultured CD4+ T cells. From cultured CD4+ T cells, genomic DNA was extracted. A single record per CDR3 protein comes from TCRdb applying MiXCR to the PCR reads. The table has around 10,000 distinct CDR3 sequences, 34% seen once. These receptors lack a known antigen. Stated treatment: approximately nine-day PBMC culture with coronavirus spike peptide pools or control peptides (ViraFEST assay). The unexposed donor gave CD4+ T cells before the COVID-19 pandemic (2011-2018). The sample consisted of CD4+ T cells from blood, cultured in vitro. These TCRs come from a human donor in good health.

The chain joins TRBV6-1 to TRBJ1-3, with TRBD1 matching 8 bases. Trimming cost V 8 bases and J 2 bases; bases outside gene matches: 8. Germline assignment: CDR1 MNHNS and CDR2 SASEGT. The CDR3 extends over 15 amino acids. The CDR3 DNA reads as TGTGCCAGCGGTCGACAGGGGAATACTGGAAACACCATATATTTT. Its translation is CASGRQGNTGNTIYF.

The rearrangement joins TRBV20-1 to TRBJ2-4; no firm D call. CDR3 length equals 16 residues. The V end lost 0 bases, the J end lost 0 bases, and 12 bases lay between the germline ends. Germline values: CDR1 DFQATT, CDR2 SNEGSKA (reference sequence). CDR3 amino acids: CSARDLSLLAKNIQYF. Written as DNA, the CDR3 is TGCAGTGCTAGAGATCTGAGCCTACTAGCCAAAAACATTCAGTACTTC.

The chain couples TRBV20-1 to TRBJ2-1; D may correspond to TRBD1 or TRBD2 (5 bases each). V lost 1 base to trimming and J lost 1 base, with 8 bases between them. CDR1 is DFQATT, CDR2 SNEGSKA, per germline (reference sequence). CDR3 length: 14 amino acids. CDR3 DNA sequence: TGCAGTGCTAGAGTGAGGGGTTCCTACAATGAGCAGTTCTTC. This encodes CSARVRGSYNEQFF.

The gene calls are TRBV20-1 and TRBJ2-2; 10 bases map to TRBD2. Germline V lookup: CDR1 DFQATT, CDR2 SNEGSKA (reference sequence). With V trimmed by 1 base and J by 2 bases, 10 bases remained unmatched. The CDR3 is made up of 18 amino acids. DNA of the CDR3: TGCAGTGCTAGAGGTCCCAGCGGGAGGGCGTCAAACACCGGGGAGCTGTTTTTT. Translation gives CSARGPSGRASNTGELFF.

V gene TRBV15 combines with J gene TRBJ2-1; 10 bases line up with TRBD2. CDR1 and CDR2 from the germline V gene are LNHNV and YYDKDF (reference sequence). The CDR3 length is 14 residues. The V segment lost 6 bases and the J segment 7 bases; nucleotides outside the gene matches: 6. CDR3 sequence: CATRKREGRNEQFF. Here the CDR3 DNA reads TGTGCCACCAGAAAGCGGGAGGGCCGAAATGAGCAGTTCTTC.

The chain recombines TRBV4-1 with TRBJ2-5, with D unresolved. This CDR3 spans 15 amino acids. V was trimmed by 4 bases and J by 1 base, leaving 13 bases between them. Looked up from germline, CDR1 is MGHRA and CDR2 is YSYEKL. The CDR3 DNA sequence: TGCGCCAGCAGCCCCATCCCCGGACCCCAAGAGACCCAGTACTTC. Translated: CASSPIPGPQETQYF.

This clonotype has a handful of counts. The chain recombines TRBV4-2 with TRBJ1-6; 10 nucleotides align to TRBD1. From germline, CDR1 is LGHNA and CDR2 YNFKEQ. The ends lost 5 bases at V and 6 bases at J; junction bases unmatched: 7. The length of the CDR3 is 16 residues. CDR3 amino acids: CASSDPGTGANSPLHF. DNA for the CDR3: TGTGCCAGCAGCGATCCCGGGACAGGGGCTAATTCACCCCTCCACTTT.

The DNA of the CDR3 is TGTGCCAGCAGCTCCTCCCCGGGTACCACCGGGGAGCTGTTTTTT. Translation: CASSSSPGTTGELFF. The V call is TRBV7-3, the J call TRBJ2-2; D is unresolved. Germline V gene data show CDR1 as SGHTA and CDR2 as FQGTGA. Between the trimmed V and J ends, which lost 4 bases and 4 bases, there was a span of 13 bases. The CDR3 spans 15 residues. Based on the CDR3 plus reference TRBV7-3 and TRBJ2-2, the full variable domain is GAGVSQTPSNKVTEKGKYVELRCDPISGHTALYWYRQSLGQGPEFLIYFQGTGAADDSGLPNDRFFAVRPEGSVSTLKIQRTERGDSAVYLCASSSSPGTTGELFFGEGSRLTVL.

This clonotype turned up a few times. The chain links TRBV7-8 to TRBJ1-2, with no clear D. With 5 bases removed from V and 1 base from J, the gap between germline ends came to 14 bases. The CDR3 has 15 residues. Germline V gene lookup returns CDR1 SGHVS and CDR2 FQNEAQ. The CDR3 is CASSVLKKSNYGYTF. Here the CDR3 DNA reads TGTGCCAGCAGCGTCTTAAAGAAGAGTAACTATGGCTACACCTTC.

The chain joins TRBV7-3 to TRBJ2-1; 8 bases agree with TRBD2. This CDR3 is 16 amino acids long. After removal of 7 bases from V and 6 bases from J, the junction contained 14 bases not matched to a gene. The germline V gene encodes CDR1 SGHTA and CDR2 FQGTGA. The CDR3 sequence is CASTTGGAGALNEQFF. CDR3 coding DNA: TGTGCCAGCACCACGGGTGGAGCGGGAGCCCTCAATGAGCAGTTCTTC.

This clonotype has just a few counts. The CDR3 region is CATVEGELTDTQYF. In DNA form, the CDR3 reads TGTGCCACCGTTGAGGGCGAGCTCACAGATACGCAGTATTTT. V usage is TRBV24-1 and J usage is TRBJ2-3, with TRBD2 as a possible D gene (5 bases). V lost 9 bases and J 2 bases, leaving 14 bases between the germline ends. CDR1 and CDR2 from the germline V gene are KGHDR and SFDVKD. The CDR3 is made up of 14 amino acids.

The chain links TRBV27 to TRBJ2-2; TRBD2 matches 7 bases. This CDR3 is 18 amino acids long. Germline CDR1 is MNHEY and CDR2 is SMNVEV (reference sequence). The trim removed 4 bases at V and 3 bases at J, leaving 14 bases unmatched. CDR3 sequence reads: CASSSPWEGGPDTGELFF. CDR3 bases: TGTGCCAGCAGTTCCCCCTGGGAGGGAGGGCCAGACACCGGGGAGCTGTTTTTT.

This clonotype was seen only a few times. The rearrangement uses TRBV6-2 or TRBV6-3 and TRBJ2-1; the match to TRBD2 covers 15 bases. CDR1 and CDR2 (germline): MNHEY, SVGEGT. The CDR3 covers 19 residues. The V and J ends lost 4 bases and 1 base, in that order; junction bases with no gene match: 8. The CDR3 region is CASSSLGGLAGGSYNEQFF. DNA for the CDR3: TGTGCCAGCAGTTCCCTTGGGGGACTAGCGGGAGGTTCCTACAATGAGCAGTTCTTC.

The chain has TRBV7-9 and TRBJ2-1; perhaps TRBD1 as D (6 bases). The V gene's germline CDR1 is SEHNR and CDR2 FQNEAQ (reference sequence). Trimming took 5 bases from V and 6 from J, leaving 14 bases between them. This CDR3 has 14 residues. For the CDR3, the DNA is TGTGCCAGCAGCCCAACAGGGATGCGCAATGAGCAGTTCTTC. Residues: CASSPTGMRNEQFF.

The chain uses TRBV21-1 and TRBJ2-7; the DNA was not used to check the table's D call, TRBD1. TRBV21-1 constitutes a pseudogene. The CDR3 totals 20 residues. Here the CDR3 DNA reads TGTGCCAGCAGCAAAATGAGGGGACATCACCCCCGCCAGGCAAGCTACGAGCAGTACTTC. Encoded protein: CASSKMRGHHPRQASYEQYF.

DNA for the CDR3: TGCGCCAGCAGTCCGCTTTGGGGACAGAAGTATACTGAAGCTTTCTTT. It codes for CASSPLWGQKYTEAFF. The chain couples TRBV23-1 to TRBJ1-1; 7 nucleotides match TRBD1. TRBV23-1 is an ORF, with its function uncertain. V shed 4 bases and J 5 bases; nucleotides not matched to a gene: 13. The CDR3 is 16 residues long.

The sample holds one count of this clonotype. This rearrangement joins TRBV20-1 to TRBJ2-3; 7 positions match TRBD2. CDR1 is DFQATT, CDR2 SNEGSKA, per germline (reference sequence). The CDR3 loop spans 15 amino acids. With V trimmed by 3 bases and J by 5 bases, 11 bases remained unmatched. In DNA, the CDR3 is TGCAGTGCTAGTTTAGTGAGCGGGGTGGGAGATACGCAGTATTTT. It yields the protein CSASLVSGVGDTQYF.

In this sample, this clonotype turned up a few times. The genes are TRBV5-4 and TRBJ1-1; no definite D call. Looked up from germline, CDR1 is SGHNT and CDR2 is YYREEE (reference sequence). The length of the CDR3 is 13 residues. Between the trimmed V and J ends, which lost 1 base and 3 bases, there was a span of 7 bases. CDR3: CASSLRVDTEAFF. DNA of the CDR3: TGTGCCAGCAGCTTGAGGGTAGACACTGAAGCTTTCTTT.

This sequence joins TRBV7-2 and TRBJ2-7; 7 bases align to TRBD2. Germline trimming cut 1 base from V and 2 bases from J; bases unmatched to any gene: 5. The CDR3 has 15 residues. Germline lookup yields CDR1 SGHTA and CDR2 FQGNSA. In DNA, the CDR3 is TGTGCCAGCAGCTTAGAAGCGGGATCCACCTACGAGCAGTACTTC. This codes for CASSLEAGSTYEQYF.

This rearrangement joins TRBV20-1 to TRBJ2-1; D gene uncertain. Per the germline V gene, CDR1 is DFQATT and CDR2 is SNEGSKA (reference sequence). Trimming removed 3 bases at V and 0 bases at J, with 15 bases between. The CDR3 length is 16 residues. The CDR3 DNA sequence: TGCAGTGCTAGTGGGTTCGATGGCCGCTCCTACAATGAGCAGTTCTTC. Translation: CSASGFDGRSYNEQFF.

This sequence joins TRBV20-1 and TRBJ1-1, with D uncertain. The ends were cut back, 1 base at V and 0 bases at J, with 6 bases in the middle. CDR3 size: 13 residues. CDR1 and CDR2 (germline): DFQATT, SNEGSKA (reference sequence). In DNA form, the CDR3 reads TGCAGTGCTAGAGGGGCAGTGAACACTGAAGCTTTCTTT. Amino acids: CSARGAVNTEAFF.